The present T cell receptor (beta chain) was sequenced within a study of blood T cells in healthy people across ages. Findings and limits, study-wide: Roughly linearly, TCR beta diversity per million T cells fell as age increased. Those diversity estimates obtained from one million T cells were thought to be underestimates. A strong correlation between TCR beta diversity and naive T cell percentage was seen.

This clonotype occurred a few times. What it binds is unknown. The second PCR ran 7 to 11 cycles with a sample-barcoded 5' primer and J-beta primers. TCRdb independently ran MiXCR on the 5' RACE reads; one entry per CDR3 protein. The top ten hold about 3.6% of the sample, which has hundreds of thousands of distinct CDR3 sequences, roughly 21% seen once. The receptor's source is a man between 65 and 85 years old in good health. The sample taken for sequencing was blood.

The CDR3 bases are TGTGCCAGCAGCGTAGCGGACTTGGGGGAGACCCAGTACTTC. Its protein is CASSVADLGETQYF. The chain employs TRBV9 and TRBJ2-5; D perhaps matches TRBD2 (5 bases). CDR3 size: 14 residues. V gave up 0 bases and J gave up 5 bases, with 11 bases separating them. The germline CDR1 and CDR2 sequences are SGDLS and YYNGEE.